One and the same sample provided the 8 T cell receptor beta chains below, sequenced in a study of blood T cell repertoires in COVID-19 (dated by TCRdb to the early 2020s). The receptor library was made with the immunoSEQ multiplex PCR assay. TCRdb took over this immuneACCESS table, retaining in-frame rearrangements with V and J assigned. Such tables are incomplete; in checked studies, under half of the missing clones stem from an unresolved V gene, and the remainder is unexplained. Present in this sample are 61,000 or so clones, around 83% of which were seen just once. The ten top clones hold 3.5% of the sample. The specimen sequenced was peripheral blood. These receptor sequences come from a woman older than 75 with acute or convalescent COVID-19.

The J gene is TRBJ1-1, the V gene TRBV28; 10 bases map to TRBD1. Unmatched junction bases numbered 7, after V lost 4 bases and J lost 2 bases. Germline CDR1 is MDHEN and CDR2 is SYDVKM. The CDR3 length is 16 residues. The CDR3 sequence: CASSSPGTGVNTEAFF. In nucleotides, the CDR3 is TGTGCCAGCAGTTCTCCCGGGACAGGGGTTAACACTGAAGCTTTCTTT.

The gene calls are TRBV4-1 and TRBJ2-5; 7 bases fit TRBD1. Germline CDR1 and CDR2: MGHRA and YSYEKL. This CDR3 has 17 amino acids. Germline trimming cut 0 bases from V and 3 bases from J; bases unmatched to any gene: 10. The CDR3 here is CASSQDGTVLKKETQYF. The CDR3 region has the DNA TGCGCCAGCAGCCAAGACGGGACAGTGTTGAAGAAAGAGACCCAGTACTTC.

J is TRBJ2-3 and V is TRBV3-1 (or the pseudogene TRBV3-2); TRBD2 is a possible D gene (6 bases). This CDR3 has 15 amino acids. Trimming removed 6 bases from V and 3 bases from J, with 16 bases in between. CDR1 and CDR2 (germline): LGHDT, YNNKEL (reference sequence). The CDR3: CASRTAGTPTDTQYF. The CDR3, as DNA: TGTGCCAGCAGAACCGCGGGAACACCGACAGATACGCAGTATTTT.

This sequence joins TRBV19 and TRBJ1-2, with TRBD1 identical over 8 bases. Germline trimming cut 2 bases from V and 4 bases from J; bases unmatched to any gene: 6. Germline lookup yields CDR1 LNHDA and CDR2 SQIVND (reference sequence). This CDR3 has 15 amino acids. DNA for the CDR3: TGTGCCAGTAGTATAAGGGCAGGGGGCGTCTATGGCTACACCTTC. This encodes CASSIRAGGVYGYTF.

In this sample, this clone turned up once. V usage is TRBV5-1 and J usage is TRBJ1-1; the D is unclear. The germline V gene has CDR1 SGHRS and CDR2 YFSETQ. Trimming removed 0 bases at V and 4 bases at J, with 10 bases between. The CDR3 has 14 amino acids. This chain's CDR3 is CASSLAGGGTEAFF. CDR3 DNA: TGCGCCAGCAGCTTGGCCGGTGGTGGCACTGAAGCTTTCTTT.

This clone was found a few times. The chain employs TRBV7-2 and TRBJ1-1; D is perhaps TRBD1 (5 bases). In germline, CDR1 is SGHTA, CDR2 FQGNSA. Between the trimmed V and J ends, which lost 1 base and 5 bases, there was a span of 14 bases. This CDR3 spans 15 amino acids. The CDR3 loop is CASSLGSTGGTEAFF. DNA for the CDR3: TGTGCCAGCAGCTTAGGATCTACGGGGGGGACTGAAGCTTTCTTT.

This sequence joins TRBV7-9 and TRBJ2-1; the match to TRBD2 covers 9 bases. The CDR3 sequence is 15 residues long. After removal of 11 bases from V and 7 bases from J, the junction contained 15 bases not matched to a gene. From germline, CDR1 is SEHNR and CDR2 FQNEAQ (reference sequence). CDR3 coding DNA: TGTGCCTACTACGGAGTCGGGACTAGCTTAAATGAGCAGTTCTTC. This gives the protein CAYYGVGTSLNEQFF.

The gene calls are TRBV12-5 and TRBJ2-1, with a weak D call TRBD1 (6 bases). The V end was cut by 6 bases, the J end by 10 bases, with 10 bases between. Germline values: CDR1 LGHNT, CDR2 FRNRAP. The CDR3 totals 11 residues. CDR3 amino acids: CASGRGQEQFF. The DNA for the CDR3 is TGTGCTAGTGGCCGCGGACAGGAGCAGTTCTTC.